Below are 14 T cell receptor beta chains sequenced from a single sample in a study of cytomegalovirus exposure and HLA in healthy donors. Primers included in the PCR were 60 Vbeta and 13 Jbeta primers. Sequencing was performed with immunoSEQ multiplex PCR; in TCRdb, only in-frame clones are kept and a portion is missing. The table records 150,000 to 200,000 clones, about 82% of them present only once. Sequenced sample: PBMCs. The origin of the receptors is a man younger than 30 in good health and CMV-seronegative.

Worth noting for this clone: A junction boundary mismatches the germline segment, possibly from a read error. The same CDR3 arises from other DNA sequences in this sample as well. The chain joins TRBV6-5 to TRBJ2-4, with D maybe TRBD1 (5 bases). Germline V gives CDR1 MNHEY, CDR2 SVGAGI. This CDR3 region has 13 residues. Written as DNA, the CDR3 is TGTGCTAGCAGAAGACAGTCACAAAACATTCAGTACTTC. This encodes CASRRQSQNIQYF.

V is TRBV28 and J is TRBJ2-3; TRBD1 is a possible D gene (6 bases). The CDR3 is 18 amino acids. V lost 0 bases and J 0 bases, leaving 16 bases between the germline ends. The V gene's germline CDR1 is MDHEN and CDR2 SYDVKM. The CDR3 reads CASSLWGAPISSTDTQYF. As DNA, the CDR3 is TGTGCCAGCAGTTTATGGGGGGCCCCGATTTCTAGCACAGATACGCAGTATTTT.

The rearrangement uses TRBV28 and TRBJ2-7; 9 bases agree with TRBD1. Per the germline V gene, CDR1 is MDHEN and CDR2 is SYDVKM. The CDR3 length is 15 residues. Trimming took 7 bases from V and 2 from J; bases not matched to a gene: 9. Written as DNA, the CDR3 is TGTGCCAGCACCACCGGACAGGGGACTCCCTACGAGCAGTACTTC. It specifies CASTTGQGTPYEQYF.

The chain links TRBV19 to TRBJ2-7; D may be TRBD1 (6 bases). In germline, CDR1 is LNHDA, CDR2 SQIVND (reference sequence). This CDR3 comprises 16 residues. V gave up 5 bases and J gave up 3 bases, with 20 bases separating them. The CDR3 loop reads CASSFGQTASGYEQYF. The CDR3, as DNA: TGTGCCAGTAGTTTTGGACAGACAGCATCAGGCTACGAGCAGTACTTC.

V is TRBV19 and J is TRBJ1-2, with D uncertain. Germline lookup yields CDR1 LNHDA and CDR2 SQIVND (reference sequence). The V and J ends lost 8 bases and 8 bases respectively, with 12 bases between them. There are 11 residues in the CDR3. The CDR3 loop reads CASRGLGGYTF. The CDR3 nucleotides read TGTGCCAGTCGGGGTCTAGGCGGCTACACCTTC.

The chain is built from TRBV28 and TRBJ2-6; 7 bases fit TRBD1. The CDR3 spans 17 residues. CDR1 MDHEN and CDR2 SYDVKM come from the germline V gene. V lost 5 bases, J lost 0 bases, and 7 bases stayed unmatched. The CDR3 DNA reads as TGTGCCAGCAGTGTACAGGGGTTCACCTCTGGGGCCAACGTCCTGACTTTC. Its translation: CASSVQGFTSGANVLTF.

The chain recombines TRBV5-1 with TRBJ2-7; 8 nucleotides align to TRBD2. Germline CDR1 reads SGHRS; CDR2 reads YFSETQ. The CDR3 totals 15 residues. Unmatched junction bases numbered 9, after V lost 3 bases and J lost 4 bases. The CDR3 coding sequence is TGCGCCAGCAGCTCACCCTCTAGCGGGTCTTACGAGCAGTACTTC. Encoded protein: CASSSPSSGSYEQYF. Complete variable domain (other parts from reference TRBV5-1 and TRBJ2-7): KAGVTQTPRYLIKTRGQQVTLSCSPISGHRSVSWYQQTPGQGLQFLFEYFSETQRNKGNFPGRFSGRQFSNSRSEMNVSTLELGDSALYLCASSSPSSGSYEQYFGPGTRLTVT.

V is TRBV9 and J is TRBJ2-3; 8 bases agree with TRBD2. Trimming took 0 bases from V and 1 from J; bases not matched to a gene: 1. The germline V gene has CDR1 SGDLS and CDR2 YYNGEE. The CDR3 covers 15 residues. Written as DNA, the CDR3 is TGTGCCAGCAGCGTAGACGGGGGGGGCACAGATACGCAGTATTTT. Its translation is CASSVDGGGTDTQYF.

This chain joins TRBV28 and TRBJ1-2, with D possibly being TRBD1 (6 bases). Germline assignment: CDR1 MDHEN and CDR2 SYDVKM. The ends were cut back, 6 bases at V and 6 bases at J, with 11 bases in the middle. The CDR3 covers 12 residues. CDR3 in DNA: TGTGCCAGCAGGCGGACAGAAAATGGCTACACCTTC. Amino acid sequence: CASRRTENGYTF.

The chain combines TRBV28 with TRBJ2-7; 8 nucleotides match TRBD2. The CDR3 contains 14 residues. J lost 5 bases, V lost 1 base, and 4 bases had no gene match. Germline V gene sequence: CDR1 MDHEN, CDR2 SYDVKM. The CDR3 nucleotides are TGTGCCAGCAGTTTATTAGGACTAGCCCACGAGCAGTACTTC. Translating gives CASSLLGLAHEQYF.

The chain has TRBV6-5 and TRBJ1-1; TRBD1 might be the D (6 bases). The CDR3 contains 14 residues. The V and J ends lost 2 bases and 0 bases respectively, with 7 bases between them. CDR1 is MNHEY and CDR2 is SVGAGI in the germline V gene. Written as DNA, the CDR3 is TGTGCCAGCAGTTACGGACAGATGAACACTGAAGCTTTCTTT. It encodes CASSYGQMNTEAFF.

The CDR3 DNA reads as TGTGCCAGCAGCCAAGGGCAGGCTGAAGCTTTCTTT. The encoded protein is CASSQGQAEAFF. The rearrangement uses TRBV4-2 and TRBJ1-1; D is unclear. CDR1 is LGHNA, CDR2 YNFKEQ, per germline. The CDR3 totals 12 residues. Trimming stripped 1 base from V and 6 bases from J, with 6 bases between.

This clone was detected only a few times. The V gene is TRBV10-2, the J gene TRBJ1-5; D is ambiguous. Trimming took 4 bases from V and 4 from J, leaving 14 bases between them. The CDR3 contains 15 residues. The V gene's germline CDR1 is WSHSY and CDR2 SAAADI. CDR3 sequence: CASSGSGQLNQPQHF. The CDR3 coding sequence is TGCGCCAGCAGTGGGTCTGGGCAGCTTAATCAGCCCCAGCATTTT.

CDR3 nucleotide sequence: TGTGCCAGCAGCGTATCCGTAGGAAACACCATATATTTT. Its translation is CASSVSVGNTIYF. The chain uses TRBV11-1 and TRBJ1-3; D is unresolved. Between the trimmed V and J ends, which lost 5 bases and 4 bases, there was a span of 9 bases. This CDR3 is 13 amino acids long. Germline assignment: CDR1 SGHAT and CDR2 FQDESV (reference sequence).